The clone carrying this TCR beta chain occurred a few times. Germline-derived CDR1 and CDR2 are LNHNV and YYDKDF (reference sequence). The CDR3 contains 13 residues. Trimming took 8 bases from V and 8 from J, leaving 15 bases between them. TCRdb reanalysed the RT-PCR reads using MiXCR and keeps one entry per CDR3 protein. The sample lists approximately 720,000 distinct CDR3 sequences, around 14% occurring once. The clonotype comes from a female donor in good health, serving as a healthy control. Material: memory CD4+ T cells from blood. The V gene is TRBV15, the J gene TRBJ1-4; D might be TRBD1 (6 bases). The CDR3 DNA reads as TGTGCCACCCAACCGGGACACCAAGAAAAACTGTTTTTT. Protein product: CATQPGHQEKLFF.